Listed here are 21 T cell receptor beta chains from one sample, sequenced in a study of blood T cells in healthy people across ages. Primed by a sample-barcoded 5' primer and a J-beta primer mix, a second PCR proceeded for 7 to 11 cycles. TCRdb passed the 5' RACE reads through MiXCR, listing each CDR3 protein once. This sample has about 1.1 million distinct CDR3 sequences, with 35% to 40% found just once. The specimen sequenced was blood. The receptors stem from a man between 18 and 35 years old in good health.

This clonotype was counted a few times. This chain links TRBV20-1 with TRBJ1-5; 10 bases match TRBD1. The trim removed 3 bases at V and 3 bases at J, leaving 5 bases unmatched. The CDR3 contains 15 residues. The germline V gene encodes CDR1 DFQATT and CDR2 SNEGSKA (reference sequence). The CDR3, as DNA: TGCAGTGCTAGTAGGGACAGGGGATACAATCAGCCCCAGCATTTT. Translated: CSASRDRGYNQPQHF.

The chain's CDR3 is CASSYGAGWYPTYEQYF. The DNA of the CDR3 is TGTGCCAGCAGTTACGGGGCAGGGTGGTATCCTACCTACGAGCAGTACTTC. The chain links TRBV6-2 or TRBV6-3 to TRBJ2-4; perhaps TRBD1 as D (5 bases). The closer fit of TRBJ2-7 to the DNA end suggests the J call may be wrong. In germline, CDR1 is MNHEY, CDR2 SVGEGT. The CDR3 has 17 residues.

This clonotype has just a few counts. The J gene is TRBJ2-5, the V gene TRBV12-3 or TRBV12-4; 11 bases match TRBD1. The CDR3 totals 15 residues. Trimming removed 5 bases from V and 11 bases from J; junction bases left unmatched: 13. This chain's CDR3 is CASSRTGGVGNEQYF. As DNA, the CDR3 is TGTGCCAGCAGTCGGACAGGGGGCGTAGGGAATGAGCAGTACTTC.

This clonotype was detected ten times or more. The rearrangement uses TRBV27 and TRBJ2-3; D is unclear. The CDR3 covers 14 residues. Trimming left V 6 bases short and J 1 base short, with 11 bases between. Per the germline V gene, CDR1 is MNHEY and CDR2 is SMNVEV (reference sequence). The CDR3 spells CASSYRGRTDTQYF. CDR3 coding DNA: TGTGCCAGCAGCTACCGCGGCCGCACAGATACGCAGTATTTT.

This clonotype was counted between two and nine times. The chain couples TRBV5-1 to TRBJ1-1; 8 bases agree with TRBD1. Germline CDR1 SGHRS, CDR2 YFSETQ. V was pared by 8 bases and J by 4 bases, with 16 bases of the junction left unmatched. The CDR3 runs 16 residues. CDR3 coding DNA: TGCGCCAGTCGACCAGGCAGGGGGCCAGCGAGCACTGAAGCTTTCTTT. Its protein product is CASRPGRGPASTEAFF.

This clonotype has a handful of counts. The rearrangement uses TRBV20-1 and TRBJ1-2; D perhaps matches TRBD1 (5 bases). This CDR3 is 16 amino acids long. V was trimmed by 0 bases and J by 1 base, leaving 15 bases between them. Germline lookup yields CDR1 DFQATT and CDR2 SNEGSKA (reference sequence). The CDR3 DNA reads as TGCAGTGCTAGAGACGGGGGGGGACTGTTTAACTATGGCTACACCTTC. Translation: CSARDGGGLFNYGYTF.

A few counts support this clonotype. The rearrangement links TRBV15 to TRBJ2-3; D not certain. Germline V gives CDR1 LNHNV, CDR2 YYDKDF (reference sequence). V lost 3 bases and J lost 4, with 8 bases in between. The length of the CDR3 is 13 residues. For the CDR3, the DNA is TGTGCCACCAGCAGTAAGATAGCAGATACGCAGTATTTT. Translated: CATSSKIADTQYF.

This clonotype was seen only a few times. The chain recombines TRBV4-2 with TRBJ2-7; 9 bases agree with TRBD2. Germline V CDR1 and CDR2: LGHNA, YNFKEQ. The V and J ends lost 0 bases and 2 bases, in that order; junction bases with no gene match: 5. This CDR3 is 16 amino acids long. The CDR3 DNA reads as TGTGCCAGCAGCCAAGAGATTAGCGGGGGCCCCTACGAGCAGTACTTC. This sequence encodes CASSQEISGGPYEQYF.

This clonotype was recorded at least ten times. The V and J genes are TRBV20-1 and TRBJ2-3, with D possibly called TRBD1 or TRBD2 (5 bases each). There are 12 residues in the CDR3. The V and J ends lost 6 bases and 2 bases respectively, with 9 bases between them. CDR1 and CDR2 (germline): DFQATT, SNEGSKA (reference sequence). The CDR3 sequence is CSAGTLTDTQYF. CDR3 nucleotides: TGCAGTGCCGGGACCCTCACAGATACGCAGTATTTT.

There are a few counts of this clonotype. V and J are TRBV6-4 and TRBJ1-1; D is undetermined. The CDR3 has 11 residues. The germline gives CDR1 MRHNA, CDR2 SNTAGT. Between the trimmed V and J ends, which lost 5 bases and 7 bases, there was a span of 8 bases. The CDR3 DNA sequence: TGTGCCAGCAGTACTACCAGTGAAGCTTTCTTT. Protein: CASSTTSEAFF.

The chain recombines TRBV7-2 with TRBJ2-3; D not certain. Trimming took off 5 bases at V and 0 bases at J, with 12 bases between the two ends. Germline values: CDR1 SGHTA, CDR2 FQGNSA. CDR3 length equals 15 residues. The CDR3 here is CASSRRLESTDTQYF. CDR3 bases: TGTGCCAGCAGCCGCCGATTAGAGAGCACAGATACGCAGTATTTT.

The V gene is TRBV29-1, the J gene TRBJ2-1; D may be TRBD2 (5 bases). Trimming took 8 bases from V and 7 from J, leaving 15 bases between them. Germline-derived CDR1 and CDR2 are SQVTM and ANQGSEA. This CDR3 spans 12 amino acids. CDR3: CSSGGLFNEQFF. The CDR3 DNA reads as TGCAGCTCAGGCGGACTTTTTAATGAGCAGTTCTTC.

The rearrangement links TRBV7-9 to TRBJ1-1, with D uncertain. Per germline, CDR1 SEHNR and CDR2 FQNEAQ (reference sequence). V lost 5 bases and J 1 base, leaving 14 bases between the germline ends. The CDR3 extends over 15 amino acids. CDR3 DNA sequence: TGTGCCAGCAGCCCTCAAGGGCGACAGAACACTGAAGCTTTCTTT. Its protein is CASSPQGRQNTEAFF.

At least ten counts were recorded for this clonotype. This chain links TRBV20-1 with TRBJ1-2; D is unclear. The CDR3 is 9 amino acids. Germline values: CDR1 DFQATT, CDR2 SNEGSKA (reference sequence). Trimming cost V 3 bases and J 7 bases, with 3 bases left between them. The CDR3: CSASRGYTF. CDR3 coding DNA: TGCAGTGCTAGTCGTGGCTACACCTTC.

This clonotype was counted only a few times. The chain combines TRBV20-1 with TRBJ2-1; D could derive from TRBD1 or TRBD2 (6 bases each). The germline V gene has CDR1 DFQATT and CDR2 SNEGSKA (reference sequence). This CDR3 comprises 15 residues. Between the trimmed V and J ends, which lost 6 bases and 0 bases, there was a span of 15 bases. The CDR3 is CSAEGTGASYNEQFF. The CDR3 coding sequence is TGCAGTGCGGAAGGGACGGGGGCCTCCTACAATGAGCAGTTCTTC.

As regards this clonotype: This could be a read error, since a much larger clone is one nucleotide away. The chain uses TRBV9 and TRBJ1-2, with D unresolved. Trimming took 7 bases from V and 4 from J, leaving 8 bases between them. Germline V gene data show CDR1 as SGDLS and CDR2 as YYNGEE. The CDR3 runs to 11 residues. The CDR3 region is CASGGLYGYTF. CDR3 sequence (DNA): TGTGCCAGCGGTGGCCTCTATGGCTACACCTTC. Full variable domain (remainder filled in from reference TRBV9 and TRBJ1-2): DSGVTQTPKHLITATGQRVTLRCSPRSGDLSVYWYQQSLDQGLQFLIQYYNGEERAKGNILERFSAQQFPDLHSELNLSSLELGDSALYFCASGGLYGYTFGSGTRLTVV.

There are a few counts of this clonotype. The rearrangement joins TRBV20-1 to TRBJ2-1; 11 positions match TRBD2. V dropped 2 bases and J dropped 8; count of bases not matched to a gene: 5. Germline V lookup: CDR1 DFQATT, CDR2 SNEGSKA (reference sequence). The CDR3 is 14 amino acids. CDR3 sequence reads: CSARIAGGPDEQFF. Here the CDR3 DNA reads TGCAGTGCTAGAATAGCGGGGGGGCCGGATGAGCAGTTCTTC.

This clonotype was found once. The chain joins TRBV5-6 to TRBJ1-5; D is unresolved. Germline V gene lookup returns CDR1 SGHDT and CDR2 YYEEEE. The length of the CDR3 is 16 residues. Trimming took off 7 bases at V and 4 bases at J, with 21 bases between the two ends. This CDR3 is CASSAGPRLGNQPQHF. In DNA form, the CDR3 reads TGTGCCAGCTCAGCGGGTCCCCGATTAGGGAATCAGCCCCAGCATTTT.

This clonotype was detected a few times. The chain carries TRBV6-6 and TRBJ2-5; the D gene could be TRBD1 or TRBD2 (6 bases each). V was cut by 0 bases and J by 5 bases, with 13 bases left in between. Germline CDR1 and CDR2: MNHNY and SVGAGI (reference sequence). The CDR3 runs 15 residues. The CDR3 loop is CASSYSGGLRETQYF. CDR3 DNA sequence: TGTGCCAGCAGTTACTCAGGGGGGCTTAGGGAGACCCAGTACTTC.

This clonotype was seen at least ten times. This chain links TRBV5-5 with TRBJ2-1; tentatively, D is TRBD2 (5 bases). V was clipped by 2 bases and J by 4 bases, with 7 bases between them. The CDR3 spans 13 residues. CDR1 SGHKS and CDR2 YYEKEE come from the germline V gene (reference sequence). CDR3 protein: CASSFPGYNEQFF. CDR3 in DNA: TGTGCCAGCAGCTTTCCGGGGTACAATGAGCAGTTCTTC.

This clonotype was found many times. The chain recombines TRBV4-1 with TRBJ1-2; the D is unclear. Germline assignment: CDR1 MGHRA and CDR2 YSYEKL. The CDR3 contains 14 residues. V was clipped by 6 bases and J by 1 base, with 12 bases between them. CDR3 protein: CASSYSVDNYGYTF. The CDR3 nucleotides read TGCGCCAGCAGTTACTCAGTCGATAACTATGGCTACACCTTC.